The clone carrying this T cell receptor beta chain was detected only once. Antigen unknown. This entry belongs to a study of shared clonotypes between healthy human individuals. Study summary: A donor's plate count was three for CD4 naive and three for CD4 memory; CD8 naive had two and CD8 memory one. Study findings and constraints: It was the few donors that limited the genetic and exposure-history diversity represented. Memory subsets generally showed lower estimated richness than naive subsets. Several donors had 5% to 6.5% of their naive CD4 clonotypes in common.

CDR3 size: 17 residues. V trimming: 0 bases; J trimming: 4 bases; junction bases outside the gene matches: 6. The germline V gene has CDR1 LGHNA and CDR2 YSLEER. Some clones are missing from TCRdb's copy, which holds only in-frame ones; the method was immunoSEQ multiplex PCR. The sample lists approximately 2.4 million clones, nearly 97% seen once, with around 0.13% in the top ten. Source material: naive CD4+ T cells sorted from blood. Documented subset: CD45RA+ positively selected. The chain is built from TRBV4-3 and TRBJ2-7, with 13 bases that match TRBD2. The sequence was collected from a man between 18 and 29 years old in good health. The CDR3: CASSQDRLAGGLYEQYF. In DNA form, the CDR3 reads TGCGCCAGCAGCCAAGATAGACTAGCGGGAGGCTTGTACGAGCAGTACTTC.